This entry features one T cell receptor beta chain sequence. The antigen remains unidentified. V shed 4 bases and J 3 bases; nucleotides not matched to a gene: 13. This CDR3 spans 18 amino acids. Germline CDR1 and CDR2: SGHNT and YENEEA. This specimen belongs to a study of T cells in localized non-small cell lung cancer. TCRdb keeps only in-frame clones here, not all; method: immunoSEQ multiplex PCR. The profile shows around 1,400 clones, less than 30% of them singletons. The study, taken as a whole, reports: Uninvolved adjacent lung, not tumor, had the highest T cell clonality. A higher density of T cells in blood coincided with extended overall survival. Among the top 100 tumor clones, a median 57 appeared in adjacent lung.

The chain joins TRBV11-3 to TRBJ1-1, with 11 bases identical to TRBD1. Sequences were derived from lung tumor tissue, sampled before any cancer treatment. This clonotype was obtained from a man between 40 and 70 years old with stage II squamous cell lung carcinoma. The DNA for the CDR3 is TGTGCCAGCAGCTCCAGCGGACAGGGGGCTGTAAGGGACACTGAAGCTTTCTTT. Its translation: CASSSSGQGAVRDTEAFF. Complete variable domain (other parts from reference TRBV11-3 and TRBJ1-1): EAGVVQSPRYKIIEKKQPVAFWCNPISGHNTLYWYLQNLGQGPELLIRYENEEAVDDSQLPKDRFSAERLKGVDSTLKIQPAELGDSAVYLCASSSSGQGAVRDTEAFFGQGTRLTVV.